Listed below are T cell receptor beta chains from one sample, sequenced in a study of blood T cells in healthy people across ages. Via MiXCR, TCRdb re-called the 5' RACE reads, giving one row per CDR3 protein. The top ten hold 6.5% to 10% of the sample, which has about 1,600,000 distinct CDR3 sequences, 40% to 50% seen once. The specimen sequenced was blood. The receptors derive from a woman aged 18-29 years in good health. Each CDR3 is given without its conserved first and last residue. The D gene is left open where the match is weak.

D gene	V gene	CDR3 protein
TRBD2	TRBV2	ASMTSGGSADTQY
NA	TRBV7-6	ASSSIHSEQY
NA	TRBV7-2	ASSFLDSGLYEQY
NA	TRBV5-1	ASSHSGVLSDTQY
TRBD1	TRBV18	ASSDDRGEQY
NA	TRBV20-1	SAAKSYGLNYEQY
TRBD1	TRBV6-1	ASRFRQGGSYEQY
TRBD2	TRBV20-1	SAHGLDDLLSPLYEQY
NA	TRBV13	ASSTRAGGPLYGYT
NA	TRBV24-1	ATSDDRITGELF
NA	TRBV10-3	ATGPRVDEKLF
NA	TRBV21-1	ASSKGPLAGDSGDTQY
NA	TRBV7-3	ASSLRGRSDEAF
NA	TRBV27	ASTGGPTVGEQY
NA	TRBV6-6	ASSYSNIRVEQF
TRBD2	TRBV12-3/TRBV12-4	ASSLRAGAGEQF
TRBD2	TRBV29-1	SYHGGLAGSNEQF
NA	TRBV7-2	ASSVVEGDGYT
NA	TRBV25-1	ASSGTGKIYGYT
TRBD2	TRBV12-3/TRBV12-4	ASSVSGRGYNEQY
NA	TRBV30	AWSVTGTWEQY
TRBD2	TRBV7-8	ASSPYPRASGSDSTDTQY
NA	TRBV5-1	ASSQAENNEQY
TRBD2	TRBV9	ASSTTLAGVYNEQF
NA	TRBV20-1	SALGSRTRFSGANVLT
NA	TRBV5-1	ASSPNTGTNYGYT
NA	TRBV7-2	ASTPSISYVQY
NA	TRBV24-1	ATMSGDGYNEQF
TRBD1	TRBV28	ASSPGRDRGIYQPQH
NA	TRBV27	ASSLPGSGDSPLH
NA	TRBV7-2	ASSLVGGRGNEQF
NA	TRBV7-8	ASSVVAGTGELF
TRBD1	TRBV14	ASSQVPGQGDEKLF
TRBD1	TRBV25-1	ASSTGVAAF
TRBD1	TRBV5-1	ASNTSTGAGFYEQY
TRBD1	TRBV7-8	ASSLGDRDEAF
TRBD1	TRBV20-1	SAMPKGAYGYT
NA	TRBV11-1	ASSRGGALYNEQF
NA	TRBV20-1	SASLLGFYGYT